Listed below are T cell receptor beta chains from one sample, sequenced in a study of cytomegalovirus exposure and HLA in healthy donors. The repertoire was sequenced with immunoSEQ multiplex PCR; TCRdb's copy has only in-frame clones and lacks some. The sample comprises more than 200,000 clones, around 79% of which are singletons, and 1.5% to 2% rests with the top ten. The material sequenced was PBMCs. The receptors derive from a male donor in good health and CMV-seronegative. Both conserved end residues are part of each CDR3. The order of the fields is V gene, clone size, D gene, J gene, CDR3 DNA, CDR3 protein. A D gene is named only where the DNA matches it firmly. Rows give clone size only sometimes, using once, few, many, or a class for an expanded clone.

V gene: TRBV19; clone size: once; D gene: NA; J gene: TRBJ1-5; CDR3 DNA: TGTGCCAGTAGTCCCCAGGGGCCCAATCAGCCCCAGCATTTT; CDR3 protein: CASSPQGPNQPQHF
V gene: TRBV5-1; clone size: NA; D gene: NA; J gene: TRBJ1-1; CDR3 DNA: TGCGCCAGCAGGTTCCCAGGAAACACTGAAGCTTTCTTT; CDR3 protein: CASRFPGNTEAFF
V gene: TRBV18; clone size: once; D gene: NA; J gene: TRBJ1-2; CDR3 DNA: TGTGCCAGCTCTCCCCTATCGTGGGGCAATAACTATGGCTACACCTTC; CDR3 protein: CASSPLSWGNNYGYTF
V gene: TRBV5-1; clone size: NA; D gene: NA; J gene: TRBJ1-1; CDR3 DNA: TGCGCCAGCAGCTTGGGTCCTCAAACTCCCCTCGGTACTGAAGCTTTCTTT; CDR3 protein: CASSLGPQTPLGTEAFF
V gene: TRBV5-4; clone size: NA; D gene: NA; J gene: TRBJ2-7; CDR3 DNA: TGTGCCAGCAGCTTGGTTGAGAGGCAGCCCTACGAGCAGTACTTC; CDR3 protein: CASSLVERQPYEQYF
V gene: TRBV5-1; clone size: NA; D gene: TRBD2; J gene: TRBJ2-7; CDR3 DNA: TGCGCCAGCAGCCCGACTAGCGATTCCTACGAGCAGTACTTC; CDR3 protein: CASSPTSDSYEQYF
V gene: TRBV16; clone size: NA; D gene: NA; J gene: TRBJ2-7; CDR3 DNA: TGTGCCAGCAGCTCCGGGACATCGCCCTACGAGCAGTACTTC; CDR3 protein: CASSSGTSPYEQYF
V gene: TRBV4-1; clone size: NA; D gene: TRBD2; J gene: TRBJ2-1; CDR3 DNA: TGCGCCAGCAGCCAGCCCGGGACTAGCGGTTACAATGAGCAGTTCTTC; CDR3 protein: CASSQPGTSGYNEQFF
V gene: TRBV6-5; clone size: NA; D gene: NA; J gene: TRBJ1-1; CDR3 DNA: TGTGCCAGCACTTGGGGGGCGCGGGGGAGCACTGAAGCTTTCTTT; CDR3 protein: CASTWGARGSTEAFF
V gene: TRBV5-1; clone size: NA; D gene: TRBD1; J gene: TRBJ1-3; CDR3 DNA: TGCGCCAGCAGCTTTTCCGGGACAGGGGGCTCTGGAAACACCATATATTTT; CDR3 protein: CASSFSGTGGSGNTIYF
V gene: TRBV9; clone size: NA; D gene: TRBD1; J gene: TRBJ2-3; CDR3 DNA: TGTGCCAGCAGCGTAGAGGGGACAGGGACAGATACGCAGTATTTT; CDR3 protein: CASSVEGTGTDTQYF
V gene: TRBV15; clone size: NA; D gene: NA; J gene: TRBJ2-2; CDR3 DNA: TGTGCCACCAGCAGAGATCTGTGGGCTGTAACCCGACAAGGGGAGCTGTTTTTT; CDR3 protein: CATSRDLWAVTRQGELFF
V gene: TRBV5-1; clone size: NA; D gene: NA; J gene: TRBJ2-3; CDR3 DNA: TGCGCCAGCAGCTTGCAAGGGAGTAGCACAGATACGCAGTATTTT; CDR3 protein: CASSLQGSSTDTQYF
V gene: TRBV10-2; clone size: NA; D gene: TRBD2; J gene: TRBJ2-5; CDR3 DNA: TGCGCCAGCAGTGACCTAGCGGGGGGGACCCAAGAGACCCAGTACTTC; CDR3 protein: CASSDLAGGTQETQYF
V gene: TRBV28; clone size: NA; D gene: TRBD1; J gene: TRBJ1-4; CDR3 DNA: TGTGCCAGCAGTATAAACAGGGGAACCACTAATGAAAAACTGTTTTTT; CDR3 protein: CASSINRGTTNEKLFF
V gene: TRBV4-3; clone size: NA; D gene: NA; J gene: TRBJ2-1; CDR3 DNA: TGCGCCAGCAGCCAAGCGGTATTAGACACAAATGAGCAGTTCTTC; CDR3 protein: CASSQAVLDTNEQFF
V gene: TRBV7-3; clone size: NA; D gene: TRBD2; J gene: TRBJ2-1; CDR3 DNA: TGTGCCAGCAGCCGGTCGGGAGCGGGAGTGTATAATGAGCAGTTCTTC; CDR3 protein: CASSRSGAGVYNEQFF
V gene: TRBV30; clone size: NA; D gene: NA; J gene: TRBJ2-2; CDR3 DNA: TGTGCCTGGAGTGGAGGTACCGGGGAGCTGTTTTTT; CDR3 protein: CAWSGGTGELFF
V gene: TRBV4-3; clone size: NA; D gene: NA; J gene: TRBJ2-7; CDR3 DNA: TGCGCCAGCAGCCAAGAACGCCTTCCGGAACGTGGGAGTGGCTACGAGCAGTACTTC; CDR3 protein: CASSQERLPERGSGYEQYF
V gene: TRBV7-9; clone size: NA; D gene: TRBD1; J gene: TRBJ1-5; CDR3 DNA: TGTGCCAGCAGCTTAGGGGGACAGGGGGATCAGCCCCAGCATTTT; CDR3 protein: CASSLGGQGDQPQHF
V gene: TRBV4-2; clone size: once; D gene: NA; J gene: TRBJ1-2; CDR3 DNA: TGTGCCAGCAGCCAAGATTATAGGCCGGGTGCCAGTGGGTTCGGTGGCTACACCTTC; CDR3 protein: CASSQDYRPGASGFGGYTF
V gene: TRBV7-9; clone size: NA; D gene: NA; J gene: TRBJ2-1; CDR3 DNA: TGTGCCAGCAGCTCCCCAGAAAGTTACAATGAGCAGTTCTTC; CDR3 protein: CASSSPESYNEQFF
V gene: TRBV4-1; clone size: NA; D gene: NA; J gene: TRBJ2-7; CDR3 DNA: TGCGCCAGCAGCCTAACGGCACAGTCCCCATCAGAGCAGTACTTC; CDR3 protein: CASSLTAQSPSEQYF
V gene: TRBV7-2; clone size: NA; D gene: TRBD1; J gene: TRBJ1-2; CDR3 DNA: TGTGCCAGCAGCTACCGGGACAGTTTCTATGGCTACACCTTC; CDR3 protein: CASSYRDSFYGYTF
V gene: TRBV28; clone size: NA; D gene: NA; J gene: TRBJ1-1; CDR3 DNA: TGTGCCAGCAGTCCGACAGTGGGGAACACTGAAGCTTTCTTT; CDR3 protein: CASSPTVGNTEAFF
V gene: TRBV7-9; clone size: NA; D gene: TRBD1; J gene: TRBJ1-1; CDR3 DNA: TGTGCCAGCAGCCCGCGGGACAGGGGAAACACTGAAGCTTTCTTT; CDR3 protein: CASSPRDRGNTEAFF
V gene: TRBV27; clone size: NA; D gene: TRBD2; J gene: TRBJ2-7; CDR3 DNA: TGTGCCAGCAGTCCGCAAGCGGGGGGGCTCTACGAGCAGTACTTC; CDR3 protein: CASSPQAGGLYEQYF
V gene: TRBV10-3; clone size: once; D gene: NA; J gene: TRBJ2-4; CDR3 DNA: TGTGCCATCAGTCAGGGTGACATTCAGTACTTC; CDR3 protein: CAISQGDIQYF
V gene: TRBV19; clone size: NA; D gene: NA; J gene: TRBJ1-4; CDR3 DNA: TGTGCCAGTAGTAGCCGGACACTTGATGAAAAACTGTTTTTT; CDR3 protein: CASSSRTLDEKLFF
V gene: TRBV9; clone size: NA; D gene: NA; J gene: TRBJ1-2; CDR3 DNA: TGTGCCAGCAGCCCGGGGGTGAGGGACGGCTACACCTTC; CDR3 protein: CASSPGVRDGYTF
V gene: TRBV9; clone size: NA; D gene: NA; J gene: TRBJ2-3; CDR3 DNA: TGTGCCAGCAGCGTAGCTAATGGGGGGGGGCCTTCGGATACGCAGTATTTT; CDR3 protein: CASSVANGGGPSDTQYF
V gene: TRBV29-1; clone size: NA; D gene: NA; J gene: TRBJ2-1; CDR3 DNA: TGCAGCGTTGTTTTGAGTGGCGGCTCCTACAATGAGCAGTTCTTC; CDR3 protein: CSVVLSGGSYNEQFF
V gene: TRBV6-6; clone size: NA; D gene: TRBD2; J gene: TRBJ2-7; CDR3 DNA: TGTGCCAGCAGTAATGAGGCTAGCGGATCCTACGAGCAGTACTTC; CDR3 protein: CASSNEASGSYEQYF
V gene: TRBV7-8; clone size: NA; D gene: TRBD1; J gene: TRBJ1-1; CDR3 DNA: TGTGCCAGCAGCTACCACAGGGGACTGAACACTGAAGCTTTCTTT; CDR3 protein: CASSYHRGLNTEAFF
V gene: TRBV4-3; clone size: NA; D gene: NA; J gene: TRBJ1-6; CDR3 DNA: TGCGCCAGCAGCCAAGATACAGATTCACCCCTCCACTTT; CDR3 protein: CASSQDTDSPLHF
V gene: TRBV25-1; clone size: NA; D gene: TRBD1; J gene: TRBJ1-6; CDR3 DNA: TGTGCCAGCAGTTCCAGGGGGCATTCACCCCTCCACTTT; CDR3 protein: CASSSRGHSPLHF
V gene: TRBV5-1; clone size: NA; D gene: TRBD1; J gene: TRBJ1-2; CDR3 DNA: TGCGCCAGCAGCTCTGGACAGGCTCGAGGCTATGGCTACACCTTC; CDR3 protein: CASSSGQARGYGYTF
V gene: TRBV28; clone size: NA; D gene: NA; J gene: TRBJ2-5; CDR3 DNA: TGTGCCAGCAGTTTTGTATCGGTCGAGACCCAGTACTTC; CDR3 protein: CASSFVSVETQYF
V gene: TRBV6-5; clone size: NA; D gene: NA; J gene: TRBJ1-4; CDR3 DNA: TGTGCCAGCAGTTACTCGTATGCTATTCGGGAAAAACTGTTTTTT; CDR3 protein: CASSYSYAIREKLFF
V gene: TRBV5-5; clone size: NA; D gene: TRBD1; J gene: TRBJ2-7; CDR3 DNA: TGTGCCAGCAGCTCCCCGGACAGGGGATCCTACGAGCAGTACTTC; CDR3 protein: CASSSPDRGSYEQYF
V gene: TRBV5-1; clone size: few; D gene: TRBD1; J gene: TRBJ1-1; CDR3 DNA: TGCGCCAGCAGCGACAGGGTGAACACTGAAGCTTTCTTT; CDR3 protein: CASSDRVNTEAFF